This T cell receptor (beta chain) was sequenced during a study of cytomegalovirus exposure and HLA in healthy donors. About the research overall: Early released data comprised around 79 million unique TCRs from HLA-typed donors.

Notes on this clone: The target antigen is unknown.

V was pared by 3 bases and J by 0 bases, with 15 bases of the junction left unmatched. CDR3 length: 19 residues. The germline V gene encodes CDR1 SGHRS and CDR2 YFSETQ. Study outcomes and limitations: In the analysis, some V segments, TRBV6-2 and TRBV6-3 included, were excluded as indistinguishable. Later on, a genetic analysis was performed. It linked a missense variant in DCLRE1C with V- and J-gene trimming of TCR beta. Analysis performed later found more than 15,000 TCR beta sequences associated with HLA alleles at 0.05 false discovery rate.

PCR was performed using 60 Vbeta and 13 Jbeta primers. Produced via immunoSEQ multiplex PCR; TCRdb's table is partial and in-frame only. The table records some 170,000 clones, 60% to 85% of them present only once. The clonotype was recovered from a woman between 50 and 59 years old in good health and CMV-seropositive. The chain combines TRBV5-1 with TRBJ2-3; 8 bases line up with TRBD2. Sequencing was carried out using PBMCs. The CDR3 nucleotides read TGCGCCAGCAGCTCCCTTTTGAGCGGGGGCGGTACTAGCACAGATACGCAGTATTTT. Protein sequence: CASSSLLSGGGTSTDTQYF.